This T cell receptor beta chain was profiled in a study of cytomegalovirus exposure and HLA in healthy donors. Findings of the study overall: The likely explanation for a cluster of highly shared sequence variants was sequencing artifact. For most subjects, TCR beta sequences were reported to predict HLA-A and HLA-B alleles with accuracy. In an earlier analysis, most TCR beta V segments were productive about 87% or about 30% of the time. Reportedly, diagnosis of cytomegalovirus status by the classifier showed high specificity and sensitivity.

A few counts support this clone. Its target is unknown. Germline V gene sequence: CDR1 LNHDA, CDR2 SQIVND (reference sequence). The trim removed 4 bases at V and 8 bases at J, leaving 5 bases unmatched. The CDR3 consists of 13 residues. 13 Jbeta primers and 60 Vbeta primers were used for the PCR. TCRdb keeps only in-frame clones here, not all; method: immunoSEQ multiplex PCR. In the table there are about 94,000 clones, under 80% of which are singletons. The V gene is TRBV19, the J gene TRBJ1-2, with TRBD1 identical over 9 bases. Sequenced input: PBMCs. The TCR comes from a male donor in good health and CMV-seronegative. CDR3 protein: CASSNRGRPGYTF. The CDR3 nucleotides read TGTGCCAGTAGTAACAGGGGGCGCCCAGGCTACACCTTC.